This TCR beta chain was recovered during a study of T cells in Graves' hyperthyroidism and ophthalmopathy. Whole-study results and caveats: Ophthalmopathy was identified by the model a median approximately 6.9 months ahead of onset.

As to this clonotype: What it binds is unknown.

RNA transcripts yielded amplified TCR beta CDR3 regions. Researchers ran a first-round RT-PCR on the TCR CDR3 using the HTBI primer set. MiXCR, applied by TCRdb to the multiplex PCR reads, yields one record per CDR3 protein. Of approximately 400,000 distinct CDR3 sequences in the sample, over 12% were seen once. Orbital computed tomography, thyroid ultrasound, serum thyroxine and TRAb, and clinical symptoms together informed the diagnoses. The authors took PBMCs from over 8.5 ml fresh peripheral blood. V was trimmed by 5 bases and J by 2 bases, leaving 10 bases between them. This CDR3 region has 13 residues. CDR1 and CDR2 (germline): SGHRS, YFSETQ.

The chain uses TRBV5-1 and TRBJ2-5; tentative D call: TRBD2 (6 bases). This clonotype was obtained from a man in his fifties with Graves' ophthalmopathy. The sample was blood. The CDR3 nucleotides read TGCGCCAGCAGGGCGGGATCTCAAGAGACCCAGTACTTC. It specifies CASRAGSQETQYF.